This TCR beta chain appears in the sequencing data of a study of cytomegalovirus exposure and HLA in healthy donors. Using immunoSEQ multiplex PCR, the repertoire was profiled, and TCRdb retains in-frame clones only, with some absent. This sample has some 260,000 clones, with about 90% found just once. Study conclusions and caveats: Some TCR beta chains (roughly 160 of them) were listed as cytomegalovirus-associated.

This CDR3 spans 13 amino acids. V lost 2 bases and J lost 8; bases outside the gene matches: 4. In germline, CDR1 is SNHLY, CDR2 FYNNEI. This clone occurred a few times. Its specificity is unknown. The sequence derives from a man between 18 and 29 years old in good health and CMV-seropositive. Sequencing was carried out using PBMCs. The gene calls are TRBV2 and TRBJ1-2, with 8 bases that match TRBD1. CDR3 DNA sequence: TGTGCCAGCAGTGAAACAGGGGGGTACGGCTACACCTTC. It translates to CASSETGGYGYTF.